The 14 T cell receptor beta chains reported below all come from one sample, sequenced in a study of blood T cells in healthy people across ages (dated by TCRdb to between 2014 and 2016). Receptor libraries were prepared by 5' RACE. Sequenced on an Illumina HiSeq 2500. A second PCR of roughly 7 to 11 cycles was run with a J-beta primer mix and a sample-barcoded 5' primer. TCRdb reanalyzed the raw reads on its own, using fastp at Q25 for trimming and MiXCR for clone calling, and kept in-frame beta chains. Here each entry gathers all rows of one CDR3 protein and keeps the most common genes and DNA. The sample table lists roughly 860,000 distinct CDR3 sequences, 62% of them with a count of one. In total, the top ten clones hold roughly 26% of the sample. What was sequenced was blood. Source of these receptors: a man aged 25-40 years in good health.

The chain couples TRBV5-5 to TRBJ1-1, with D tentatively TRBD1 (6 bases). V lost 1 base, J lost 5 bases, and 21 bases lay in between. CDR1 SGHKS and CDR2 YYEKEE come from the germline V gene (reference sequence). The length of the CDR3 is 17 residues. The CDR3 DNA sequence: TGTGCCAGCAGCTTGTTTTCGACGCGGGGGCGCAATACTGAAGCTTTCTTT. Translating it yields CASSLFSTRGRNTEAFF.

The rearrangement links TRBV6-1 to TRBJ2-6; 7 bases are a match to TRBD1. CDR3 size: 18 residues. The J segment lost 1 base and the V segment lost 2 bases, leaving 8 bases of the junction unmatched. CDR1 is MNHNS, CDR2 SASEGT, per germline. The CDR3 sequence: CASSEFGTAPSGANVLTF. CDR3 coding DNA: TGTGCCAGCAGTGAATTTGGGACAGCCCCGTCTGGGGCCAACGTCCTGACTTTC.

V usage is TRBV7-2 and J usage is TRBJ2-5; 10 nucleotides match TRBD1. The CDR3 has 15 amino acids. V dropped 5 bases and J dropped 1; count of bases not matched to a gene: 4. Germline values: CDR1 SGHTA, CDR2 FQGNSA. CDR3: CASSPGQGGQETQYF. The CDR3 nucleotides are TGTGCCAGCAGCCCAGGACAGGGGGGCCAAGAGACCCAGTACTTC.

This clonotype was counted once. This chain uses TRBV20-1 with TRBJ2-3; 9 bases map to TRBD2. The CDR3 is made up of 16 amino acids. V gave up 0 bases and J gave up 4 bases; unmatched junction bases: 8. In germline, CDR1 is DFQATT, CDR2 SNEGSKA (reference sequence). In nucleotides, the CDR3 is TGCAGTGCTAGAGATCGGCGCGGGGGGGCTTCAGATACGCAGTATTTT. Amino acid sequence: CSARDRRGGASDTQYF.

This clonotype was observed a few times. V and J are TRBV29-1 and TRBJ2-7; D is ambiguous. Trimming left V 2 bases short and J 4 bases short, with 6 bases between. In germline, CDR1 is SQVTM, CDR2 ANQGSEA. The CDR3 is made up of 11 amino acids. CDR3 nucleotide sequence: TGCAGCGTTGAATTGAATTACGAGCAGTACTTC. Translated, it gives CSVELNYEQYF.

CDR3 nucleotide sequence: TGTGCCAGCAGTTTCCAACAGAGCTCCTACAATGAGCAGTTCTTC. This gives the protein CASSFQQSSYNEQFF. The chain links TRBV27 to TRBJ2-1; D uncertain. Germline loops: CDR1 MNHEY, CDR2 SMNVEV (reference sequence). The CDR3 extends over 15 amino acids. V shed 3 bases and J shed 0 bases, with 9 bases lying between them.

V and J are TRBV28 and TRBJ2-7, with 9 bases lining up with TRBD2. The DNA end is more similar to TRBJ2-1, so the J call may be wrong. CDR3 size: 16 residues. Germline-derived CDR1 and CDR2 are MDHEN and SYDVKM. DNA of the CDR3: TGTGCCAGCAGTTCCCCAGCGGGGGGAAGTCGCAATGAGCAGTTCTTC. Translated: CASSSPAGGSRNEQFF.

This clonotype was seen a single time. The chain links TRBV29-1 to TRBJ1-5; the D gene is possibly TRBD1 (5 bases). In germline, CDR1 is SQVTM, CDR2 ANQGSEA. Trimming removed 4 bases from V and 3 bases from J, with 13 bases in between. The CDR3 covers 14 residues. CDR3 nucleotides: TGCAGCGTTGGCGGGGGGGTGAACAATCAGCCCCAGCATTTT. It codes for CSVGGGVNNQPQHF.

This clonotype has only a few counts. This chain joins TRBV6-2 or TRBV6-3 and TRBJ2-7, with TRBD1 as a possible D gene (5 bases). The germline V and J ends were trimmed by 5 bases and 5 bases, with 13 bases remaining between them. This CDR3 comprises 13 residues. Germline V gene sequence: CDR1 MNHEY, CDR2 SVGEGT. CDR3 bases: TGTGCCAGCAGTAGAACAAGGGGCCACGAGCAGTACTTC. Its translation is CASSRTRGHEQYF.

The chain has TRBV27 and TRBJ1-6; D may be TRBD1 (5 bases). Trimming stripped 10 bases from V and 10 bases from J, with 14 bases between. Germline CDR1 and CDR2: MNHEY and SMNVEV (reference sequence). This CDR3 contains 12 residues. The CDR3 nucleotides are TGTGCCACCCGAACCAGGGAATCACCCCTCCACTTT. Amino acids: CATRTRESPLHF.

The chain is built from TRBV6-1 and TRBJ2-7; D is undetermined. CDR1 is MNHNS, CDR2 SASEGT, per germline. Trimming removed 6 bases at V and 0 bases at J, with 12 bases between. The CDR3 is 14 residues long. DNA for the CDR3: TGTGCCAGCAGGGTAGAGCGCGCCTCCTACGAGCAGTACTTC. This gives the protein CASRVERASYEQYF.

The J gene is TRBJ2-3, the V gene TRBV9; 10 bases fit TRBD2. The CDR3 sequence is 15 residues long. The V and J ends lost 0 bases and 5 bases, in that order; junction bases with no gene match: 3. Germline CDR1 is SGDLS and CDR2 is YYNGEE. CDR3 sequence (DNA): TGTGCCAGCAGCGTAGGAGGACTAGCGGTAGATACGCAGTATTTT. Its protein is CASSVGGLAVDTQYF.

The chain has TRBV6-2 or TRBV6-3 and TRBJ2-6; tentatively, D is TRBD2 (5 bases). Germline assignment: CDR1 MNHEY and CDR2 SVGEGT. The CDR3 is made up of 17 amino acids. Trimming cost V 7 bases and J 2 bases, with 18 bases left between them. In DNA form, the CDR3 reads TGTGCCAGCATCCCCCGGTCTCCGCGGGCTGGGGCCAACGTCCTGACTTTC. Encoded protein: CASIPRSPRAGANVLTF.

The genes are TRBV15 and TRBJ2-1, with TRBD2 identical over 11 bases. The J segment lost 5 bases and the V segment lost 0 bases, leaving 9 bases of the junction unmatched. The germline CDR1 and CDR2 sequences are LNHNV and YYDKDF (reference sequence). This CDR3 spans 18 amino acids. CDR3 DNA: TGTGCCACCAGCAGAGATTATCCCCTAGCGGGGGGTAACAATGAGCAGTTCTTC. This codes for CATSRDYPLAGGNNEQFF.